This TCR beta chain was found in a study of T-cell memory formation after mild COVID-19. General observations from the study: Largely, contracting CD4+ clones fell within CM and EM, and contracting CD8+ clones within EMRA.

This clonotype was counted between two and nine times. Its antigen is still unknown. Per germline, CDR1 ENHRY and CDR2 SYGVKD. The CDR3 consists of 14 residues. J was trimmed by 3 bases and V by 4 bases; bases with no gene match: 6. Constant-segment-primed 5'RACE gave TCR alpha and TCR beta cDNA libraries with sample barcodes and UMIs. Each CDR3 protein is one row after TCRdb ran MiXCR on the 5' RACE reads. The table shows under 250,000 distinct CDR3 sequences, with 25% to 35% occurring only once. The rearrangement uses TRBV10-3 and TRBJ2-7; TRBD2 matches at 7 bases. This TCR was sampled from an adult woman who had mild COVID-19 (a few samples of this study predate the infection). Cell type and time point are not known. The sample was PBMCs or a T cell subset sorted from them (not recorded which). The CDR3 region is CAISGGGSSYEQYF. In DNA form, the CDR3 reads TGTGCCATCAGTGGGGGGGGTTCCAGCTACGAGCAGTACTTC.